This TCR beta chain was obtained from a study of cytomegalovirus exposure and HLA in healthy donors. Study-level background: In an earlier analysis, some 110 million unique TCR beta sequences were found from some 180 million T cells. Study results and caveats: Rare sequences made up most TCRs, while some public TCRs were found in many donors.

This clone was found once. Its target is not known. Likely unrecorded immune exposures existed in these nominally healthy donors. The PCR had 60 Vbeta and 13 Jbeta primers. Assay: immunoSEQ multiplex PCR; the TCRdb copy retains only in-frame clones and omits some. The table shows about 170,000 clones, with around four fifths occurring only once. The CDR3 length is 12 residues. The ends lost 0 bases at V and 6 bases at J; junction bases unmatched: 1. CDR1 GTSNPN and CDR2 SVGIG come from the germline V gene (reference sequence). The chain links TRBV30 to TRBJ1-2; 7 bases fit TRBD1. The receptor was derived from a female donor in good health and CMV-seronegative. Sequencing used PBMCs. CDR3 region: CAWSVGTDGYTF. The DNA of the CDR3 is TGTGCCTGGAGTGTTGGGACAGATGGCTACACCTTC.